These T cell receptor beta chains were read from a single sample in a study of T cells in Graves' hyperthyroidism and ophthalmopathy. TCRdb analysed the multiplex PCR reads with MiXCR anew, one entry per CDR3 protein. The sample yields around 690,000 distinct CDR3 sequences, 17% seen once. Sequenced material: blood. These receptor sequences come from a man in his fifties or sixties with Graves' hyperthyroidism. CDR3s include the opening cysteine and the closing phenylalanine or tryptophan. A D gene is named only where the DNA matches it firmly. Some rows have no size entry. The others give once, few or many, or a class for an expanded clone.

clone_size,cdr3_length,v_call,d_call,j_call,cdr3_nt,cdr3_aa
many,14,TRBV11-2,.,TRBJ2-3,TGTGCCAGCAAAAGGGCAGGAGGGCCAGATACGCAGTATTTT,CASKRAGGPDTQYF
.,14,TRBV12-3/TRBV12-4,.,TRBJ1-1,TGTGCCAGCAGTTCACACGATAGGTACACTGAAGCTTTCTTT,CASSSHDRYTEAFF
few,14,TRBV29-1,TRBD2,TRBJ2-7,TGCAGCGCTTCGCAACGGGAGGGGACGCGGGAGCAGTACTTC,CSASQREGTREQYF
many,14,TRBV2,.,TRBJ1-1,TGTGCCAGCAGTTACTTCTCAGGGGTAGCTGAAGCTTTCTTT,CASSYFSGVAEAFF
many,15,TRBV20-1,.,TRBJ1-2,TGCAGTGCTAGATTATTAACAGAGTCTATGGGTGGCTACACCTTC,CSARLLTESMGGYTF
many,16,TRBV18,TRBD2,TRBJ2-7,TGTGCCAGCTCACCTCAGGGGACTAGCGGGATCTACGAGCAGTACTTC,CASSPQGTSGIYEQYF
.,15,TRBV7-8,TRBD2,TRBJ2-3,TGTGCCAGCAGTAAGTCGGCGGGAGTGGCAGATACGCAGTATTTT,CASSKSAGVADTQYF
many,15,TRBV12-3/TRBV12-4,.,TRBJ2-1,TGTGCCAGCAGTTTCCGGGGGCCTTCCTACAATGAGCAGTTCTTC,CASSFRGPSYNEQFF
few,13,TRBV5-1,TRBD1,TRBJ2-1,TGCGCCAGCGGACAGGGATCGGTGAATGAGCAGTTCTTC,CASGQGSVNEQFF
many,15,TRBV28,TRBD1,TRBJ1-5,TGTGCCAGCAGTAACATCGACAGGGGAATGCAGCCCCAGCATTTT,CASSNIDRGMQPQHF
many,16,TRBV27,TRBD1,TRBJ2-7,TGTGCCAGCAGTTCGCTCCAGGGGGCCATGACCTACGAGCAGTACTTC,CASSSLQGAMTYEQYF
many,14,TRBV7-9,.,TRBJ1-4,TGTGCCAGCAGCTTGGGACATCAGCCCGAAAAACTGTTTTTT,CASSLGHQPEKLFF
many,11,TRBV2,.,TRBJ2-1,TGTGCCAGCAGGGAGTACAATGAGCAGTTCTTC,CASREYNEQFF
few,14,TRBV3-1,TRBD1,TRBJ2-1,TGTGCCAGCAGCCAAAGGGACAGCAACAATGAGCAGTTCTTC,CASSQRDSNNEQFF
many,15,TRBV3-1,TRBD1,TRBJ2-3,TGTGCCAGCAGCCAAGTGTCTGTCAGGGGGGATACGCAGTATTTT,CASSQVSVRGDTQYF
.,14,TRBV9,.,TRBJ1-2,TGTGCCAGCAGCCCCGGTAAGGGAAACTATGGCTACACCTTC,CASSPGKGNYGYTF
many,15,TRBV12-3/TRBV12-4,TRBD2,TRBJ2-7,TGTGCCAGCACCCCGGGGCTAGCGGACGCCTACGAGCAGTACTTC,CASTPGLADAYEQYF
few,14,TRBV10-3,TRBD1,TRBJ2-1,TGTGCCATCAGTGACGGACAGGGAAGGCGTGAGCAGTTCTTC,CAISDGQGRREQFF
many,15,TRBV4-1,.,TRBJ1-2,TGCGCCAGCAGCCAAGGTGTGGGGGTCAACTATGGCTACACCTTC,CASSQGVGVNYGYTF
few,14,TRBV10-1,.,TRBJ2-1,TGCGCCAGCGGTGAAGGGACAACGGATCGGGAGCAGTTCTTC,CASGEGTTDREQFF
few,16,TRBV4-3,.,TRBJ2-7,TGCGCCAGCAGCCAAGAAGGTGGGGCTAGTCCCTACGAGCAGTACTTC,CASSQEGGASPYEQYF
few,15,TRBV18,.,TRBJ2-5,TGTGCCAGCTCCACCGCGGGAAGGGGGGAAGAGACCCAGTACTTC,CASSTAGRGEETQYF
many,17,TRBV7-8,TRBD2,TRBJ2-1,TGTGCCAGCAGCTTTTTAGCGGGAGGGCTTTCCGGGAATGAGCAGTTCTTC,CASSFLAGGLSGNEQFF
.,14,TRBV20-1,.,TRBJ1-1,TGCAGTGCTAGTCAGGGCCATTGGAACACTGAAGCTTTCTTT,CSASQGHWNTEAFF
many,17,TRBV2,TRBD2,TRBJ2-5,TGTGCCAGCAGCGGTGGTCGACTAGCGGGAGCTGGAGAGACCCAGTACTTC,CASSGGRLAGAGETQYF
.,16,TRBV7-9,.,TRBJ1-1,TGTGCCAGCAGCCCCGAGAGGTGGCAGGGAGAAACTGAAGCTTTCTTT,CASSPERWQGETEAFF
many,13,TRBV6-1,.,TRBJ2-3,TGTGCCAGCACCCCTCAGAGGACAGATACGCAGTATTTT,CASTPQRTDTQYF
many,14,TRBV3-1,.,TRBJ2-1,TGTGCCAGCAGCCACCGGGGAGGCTACAATGAGCAGTTCTTC,CASSHRGGYNEQFF
.,15,TRBV28,.,TRBJ2-2,TGTGCCAGCAGGAATAAGGTGGGGGGCGCCGGGGAGCTGTTTTTT,CASRNKVGGAGELFF
many,15,TRBV28,.,TRBJ2-7,TGTGCCAGCAGTCCCCCGGGACTTGTGCCCTACGAGCAGTACTTC,CASSPPGLVPYEQYF
.,15,TRBV28,.,TRBJ2-5,TGTGCCAGCAGTTTAGCGGGAACGTACCAAGAGACCCAGTACTTC,CASSLAGTYQETQYF
once,15,TRBV9,TRBD2,TRBJ2-7,TGTGCCAGCAGCCAGGGACTAGCGGCCAACTACGAGCAGTACTTC,CASSQGLAANYEQYF
many,14,TRBV6-2/TRBV6-3,.,TRBJ1-2,TGTGCCAGCAGCCACACACCGGATTACTATGGCTACACCTTC,CASSHTPDYYGYTF
.,17,TRBV7-9,TRBD2,TRBJ2-1,TGTGCCAGCAGCTCCATTGGCAGCGGGGCCTCCTACAATGAGCAGTTCTTC,CASSSIGSGASYNEQFF
.,15,TRBV6-1,.,TRBJ1-1,TGTGCCAGCAGTGAATATGCCCTTGTGAACACTGAAGCTTTCTTT,CASSEYALVNTEAFF
.,16,TRBV5-1,.,TRBJ2-7,TGTGCCAGCAGCTTAGGAGGGTGGGAATCCAGGCCCGAGCAGTACTTC,CASSLGGWESRPEQYF
few,15,TRBV9,.,TRBJ2-3,TGTGCCAGCAGCGTAGAAGGACTCGAGAGGGATACGCAGTATTTT,CASSVEGLERDTQYF
many,14,TRBV20-1,.,TRBJ2-7,TGCAGCGAAGCCCCAGCAGGGAGCTCCTACGAGCAGTACTTC,CSEAPAGSSYEQYF
once,13,TRBV3-1,.,TRBJ1-1,TGTGCCAGCAGCCCGACCGGGCCCACTGAAGCTTGCTTT,CASSPTGPTEACF
few,13,TRBV5-1,.,TRBJ2-1,TGCGCCAGCAGCTTGGAGTTGGACGGGGGGCAGTTCTTC,CASSLELDGGQFF
many,15,TRBV2,.,TRBJ1-4,TGTGCCAGCAGTAAAACGACAAGGAATAATGAAAAACTGTTTTTT,CASSKTTRNNEKLFF
many,13,TRBV19,.,TRBJ1-2,TGTGCCAGTAGTATGGTCGGCCCGGGGGGCTACACCTTC,CASSMVGPGGYTF
few,17,TRBV10-2,.,TRBJ1-2,TGCGCCAGCAGTGACCCGATGCCCGACAGCGGAAACTATGGCTACACCTTC,CASSDPMPDSGNYGYTF
many,15,TRBV27,TRBD2,TRBJ2-5,TGTGCCAGCAGTTGGGGACTAGCGGGTCTGGAGACCCAGTACTTC,CASSWGLAGLETQYF
many,14,TRBV28,TRBD1,TRBJ1-2,TGTGCCAGCAGTTTTATGACAGGGGGTAGAGGCTACACCTTC,CASSFMTGGRGYTF
many,16,TRBV7-2,.,TRBJ2-5,TGTGCCAGCAGCTTAGAAGTAAGCTACCCGCGAAAGACCCAGTACTTC,CASSLEVSYPRKTQYF
.,15,TRBV9,TRBD2,TRBJ2-1,TGTGCCAGCAGCCCCCGAATAGCGGGAGAGCTTGAGCAGTTCTTC,CASSPRIAGELEQFF
many,12,TRBV11-2,.,TRBJ2-5,TGTGCCAGCAGCTCAACAACGGGACATCGGTACTTC,CASSSTTGHRYF
few,16,TRBV7-2,TRBD2,TRBJ2-1,TGTGCCAGCAGCCCCCCTAGCGGGAGCCCCTACAATGAGCAGTTCTTC,CASSPPSGSPYNEQFF
many,15,TRBV10-3,.,TRBJ2-5,TGTGCCATCTCGCGAATCGGGGGGCAAGGGGAGACCCAGTACTTC,CAISRIGGQGETQYF
many,14,TRBV28,.,TRBJ2-7,TGTGCCAGCACGTTCCGAGGGGCCTCCTACGAGCAGTACTTC,CASTFRGASYEQYF
few,17,TRBV7-2,.,TRBJ2-1,TGTGCCAGCAGCCCCGACAGATACCGGGTTGGGGATAATGAGCAGTTCTTC,CASSPDRYRVGDNEQFF
few,16,TRBV13,.,TRBJ2-7,TGTGCCAGCAGCCCTCAACCTAAGGGATTGGGCCTCGAGCAGTACTTC,CASSPQPKGLGLEQYF
few,15,TRBV19,.,TRBJ1-2,TGTGCCAGTAGTATTCTCGGACGCGCAAACTATGGCTACACCTTC,CASSILGRANYGYTF
many,14,TRBV11-2,TRBD1,TRBJ2-5,TGTGCCAGCAGCTTGACAGGGACCCAAGAGACCCAGTACTTC,CASSLTGTQETQYF
few,17,TRBV4-3,TRBD2,TRBJ2-2,TGCGCCAGCAGCCAAGAATACCTAGCGGTGAACACCGGGGAGCTGTTTTTT,CASSQEYLAVNTGELFF
few,15,TRBV27,TRBD2,TRBJ2-7,TGTGCCAGCAGTCTACCCCAAGCGGGAGACCACGAGCAGTACTTC,CASSLPQAGDHEQYF
few,14,TRBV27,TRBD1,TRBJ2-7,TGTGCCAGCAGCAGGACAGGGATTTCCTACGAGCAGTACTTC,CASSRTGISYEQYF
.,14,TRBV10-3,TRBD1,TRBJ2-5,TGTGCCATCAGGGGAGACAGGGCACAAGAGACCCAGTACTTC,CAIRGDRAQETQYF